This T cell receptor (beta chain) derives from a study of blood T cells in healthy people across ages. Looking at the study overall: Template switching caught about one barcoded beta molecule for each two T cells.

A J-beta primer mix and a sample-barcoded 5' primer were used in a second PCR of about 6 to 12 cycles. Tags on each cDNA molecule came from a template-switch adaptor with 12 random nucleotides. TCRdb independently ran MiXCR on the 5' RACE reads; one entry per CDR3 protein. The sample has approximately 800,000 distinct CDR3 sequences; around 36% are singletons. Whole-study findings and limits: TCR beta diversity per million T cells fell roughly linearly with age.

Between the trimmed V and J ends, which lost 5 bases and 5 bases, there was a span of 10 bases. This CDR3 contains 13 residues. CDR1 is SGHTA and CDR2 is FQGNSA in the germline V gene. As to this clonotype: Its specificity is unknown.

The specimen was blood. The clonotype comes from a young man in good health. The chain links TRBV7-2 to TRBJ2-1; a weak D match, TRBD1 (5 bases). The CDR3 loop reads CASSIDRNNEQFF. CDR3 in DNA: TGTGCCAGCAGCATAGACAGAAACAATGAGCAGTTCTTC. Full variable domain (remainder filled in from reference TRBV7-2 and TRBJ2-1): GAGVSQSPSNKVTEKGKDVELRCDPISGHTALYWYRQSLGQGLEFLIYFQGNSAPDKSGLPSDRFSAERTGGSVSTLTIQRTQQEDSAVYLCASSIDRNNEQFFGPGTRLTVL.